The 6 T cell receptor beta chains below all came from one sample that was sequenced in a study of T cell responses to AZD1222 COVID-19 vaccine. The method was immunoSEQ multiplex PCR; TCRdb's version includes in-frame clones alone and lacks a portion of them. In the table there are under 150,000 clones, more than 90% of which are singletons. The sample here was peripheral blood, taken 28 days after the second AZD1222 dose. The receptors were gathered from an adult who received the AZD1222 COVID-19 vaccine.

The V gene is TRBV20-1, the J gene TRBJ1-1; D remains ambiguous. V was cut by 5 bases and J by 8 bases, with 6 bases left in between. CDR1 and CDR2 (germline): DFQATT, SNEGSKA (reference sequence). The CDR3 has 9 amino acids. The DNA for the CDR3 is TGCAGTGCTGGATGGGAAGCTTTCTTT. Translating it yields CSAGWEAFF.

A few counts support this clone. This rearrangement joins TRBV5-8 to TRBJ1-1; no definite D call. Trimming took off 0 bases at V and 4 bases at J, with 4 bases between the two ends. This CDR3 comprises 12 residues. Germline V CDR1 and CDR2: SGHTS, YDEGEE. The CDR3 DNA is TGTGCCAGCAGCTTGGTCGCCACTGAAGCTTTCTTT. As protein: CASSLVATEAFF. Complete variable domain (other parts from reference TRBV5-8 and TRBJ1-1): EAGVTQSPTHLIKTRGQQATLRCSPISGHTSVYWYQQALGLGLQFLLWYDEGEERNRGNFPPRFSGRQFPNYSSELNVNALELEDSALYLCASSLVATEAFFGQGTRLTVV.

The rearrangement uses TRBV24-1 and TRBJ1-1; 7 bases match TRBD1. Unmatched junction bases numbered 4, after V lost 3 bases and J lost 1 base. Looked up from germline, CDR1 is KGHDR and CDR2 is SFDVKD. This CDR3 is built from 15 residues. The CDR3 DNA reads as TGTGCCACCAGTGATCAGAGGACAGGGAACACTGAAGCTTTCTTT. Protein sequence: CATSDQRTGNTEAFF.

The CDR3 region is CASSADMPQAFF. DNA for the CDR3: TGTGCCAGCAGCGCGGACATGCCGCAAGCTTTCTTT. The chain recombines TRBV7-9 with TRBJ1-1, with a possible D match to TRBD1 (5 bases). The CDR3 covers 12 residues. V shed 5 bases and J shed 9 bases, with 13 bases lying between them. CDR1 and CDR2 from the germline V gene are SEHNR and FQNEAQ (reference sequence). The whole variable domain, remainder taken from reference TRBV7-9 and TRBJ1-1, is DTGVSQNPRHKITKRGQNVTFRCDPISEHNRLYWYRQTLGQGPEFLTYFQNEAQLEKSRLLSDRFSAERPKGSFSTLEIQRTEQGDSAMYLCASSADMPQAFFGQGTRLTVV.

This chain joins TRBV29-1 and TRBJ2-5; possibly TRBD1 or TRBD2 for D (5 bases each). Trimming removed 3 bases at V and 6 bases at J, with 11 bases between. The CDR3 is 12 amino acids. Germline CDR1 and CDR2: SQVTM and ANQGSEA. The CDR3 DNA follows: TGCAGCGTTGAGGGCACGGGGCAGACCCAGTACTTC. Protein product: CSVEGTGQTQYF.

The chain recombines TRBV27 with TRBJ2-7, with a weak D call TRBD1 (6 bases). CDR1 and CDR2 (germline): MNHEY, SMNVEV (reference sequence). Trimming took off 6 bases at V and 6 bases at J, with 24 bases between the two ends. The CDR3 is 16 amino acids. The CDR3: CASRPQGMVGIGEQYF. CDR3 coding DNA: TGTGCCAGCAGGCCCCAGGGGATGGTTGGAATTGGCGAGCAGTACTTC.